This T cell receptor beta chain is from a study of human T cells and chemical hapten exposure. Study-level points and caveats: The study found expanded TCRs formed significantly more large CDR3 similarity clusters than controls.

This clonotype was seen repeatedly, ten times or more. Its cognate antigen is unknown. TCRdb fed the RACE reads into MiXCR, producing one record per CDR3 protein. This table has roughly 360,000 distinct CDR3 sequences, more than 4.5% appearing once. Sample time point: patch test 1, 2 weeks after DPC sensitization. Indicated treatment: therapeutic diphenylcyclopropenone sensitization with weekly scalp DPC. V was cut by 6 bases and J by 5 bases, with 26 bases left in between. The CDR3 is made up of 18 amino acids. Specimen: whole blood, collected in connection with sensitization to the hapten diphenylcyclopropenone (DPC). This chain joins TRBV12-3 or TRBV12-4 and TRBJ2-1; no clear D gene. This TCR was sampled from a woman aged 50 to 65 with alopecia areata. Some clones in this sample may be carry-over from other donors' samples. The DNA of the CDR3 is TGTGCCAGCAGCTACGGCGGTTCTAAACTGGGTCGGCACAATGAGCAGTTCTTC. This gives the protein CASSYGGSKLGRHNEQFF.